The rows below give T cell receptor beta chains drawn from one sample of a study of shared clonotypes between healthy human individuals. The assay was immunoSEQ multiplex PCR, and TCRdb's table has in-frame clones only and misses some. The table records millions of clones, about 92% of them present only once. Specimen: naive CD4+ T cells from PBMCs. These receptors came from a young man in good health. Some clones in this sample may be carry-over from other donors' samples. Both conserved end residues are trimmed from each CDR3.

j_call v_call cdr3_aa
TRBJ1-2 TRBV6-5 ASALDSYFRDYT
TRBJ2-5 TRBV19 ASSIGGTQETQY
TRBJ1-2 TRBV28 ASSFRDEGYT
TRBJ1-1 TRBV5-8 ASSPTSQAKATEAF
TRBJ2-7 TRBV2 ASRELLSEEQY
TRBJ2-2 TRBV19 ASSRTESLTGELF
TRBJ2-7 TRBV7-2 ASSLFGTDYYEQY
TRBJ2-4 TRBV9 ASSVGPGDIQY
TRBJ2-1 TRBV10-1 ASSEGGVSSYNEQF
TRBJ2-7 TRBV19 ASRGLLTYEQY
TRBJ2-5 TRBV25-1 ASSALWNQETQY
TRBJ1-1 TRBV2 ASRVDILTEAF
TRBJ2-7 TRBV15 ATSRGDSSYEQY
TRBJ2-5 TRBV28 AAQGEETQY
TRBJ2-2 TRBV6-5 ASSRNTGELF
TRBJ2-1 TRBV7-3 ASSKDTASYNEQF
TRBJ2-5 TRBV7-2 ASSLQREETQY
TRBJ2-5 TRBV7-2 ASSLGNFQETQY
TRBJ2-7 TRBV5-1 ASSNQGSNEQY
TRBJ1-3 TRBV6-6 ASRDRGNTIY
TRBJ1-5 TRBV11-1 ASSFDRDQPQH
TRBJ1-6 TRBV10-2 ASSEGQPNSPLH
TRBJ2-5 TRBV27 ASSPLLADLETQY
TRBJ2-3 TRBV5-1 ASSPRFQGTDTQY
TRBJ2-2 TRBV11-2 ASRTGTGGELF
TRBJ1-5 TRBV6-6 ASSNQGGGPGPQH
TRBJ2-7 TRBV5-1 ASERGPGYEQY
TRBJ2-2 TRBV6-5 ATTGTLPTGELF
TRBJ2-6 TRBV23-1 ASRPRGGWGANVLT
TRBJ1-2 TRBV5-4 ASSLAAQFNYGYT
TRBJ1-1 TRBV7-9 ASSLVTVNTEAF
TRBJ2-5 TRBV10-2 ASSGTLQETQY
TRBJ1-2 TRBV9 ASSVASGDYGYT
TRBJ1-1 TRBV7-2 ASSFVGGMTEAF
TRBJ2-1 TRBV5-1 ASSLRTSGRTYNEQF
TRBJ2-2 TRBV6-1 ASSGLAGGTGELF
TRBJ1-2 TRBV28 ASILRGQNYGYT